What follows are 20 T cell receptor beta chains derived from one specimen sequenced in a study of neoadjuvant anti-PD-1 for oral cavity cancer. Some clones are missing from TCRdb's copy, which holds only in-frame ones; the method was immunoSEQ multiplex PCR. The repertoire holds about 12,000 clones, with 57% as singletons. The source material was tumor tissue, sampled before nivolumab (anti-PD-1) treatment. Receptors were obtained from a person between 40 and 85 years old with oral cavity squamous cell carcinoma.

This sequence joins TRBV28 and TRBJ1-4; 7 positions match TRBD1. The CDR3 has 15 residues. CDR1 and CDR2 (germline): MDHEN, SYDVKM. V trimming: 10 bases; J trimming: 0 bases; junction bases outside the gene matches: 8. As DNA, the CDR3 is TGTGCCACCCGGGACAGCGTAGCAACTAATGAAAAACTGTTTTTT. Its protein is CATRDSVATNEKLFF.

The chain carries TRBV9 and TRBJ2-7; 13 positions agree with TRBD2. The germline V gene has CDR1 SGDLS and CDR2 YYNGEE. J lost 5 bases, V lost 3 bases, and 17 bases had no gene match. CDR3 length: 19 residues. The CDR3 coding sequence is TGTGCCAGCAGCGCCAACAGGGGACCACTAGCGGGAGGGCCCCACGAGCAGTACTTC. Protein: CASSANRGPLAGGPHEQYF.

The chain has TRBV11-2 and TRBJ1-5; no firm D call. The V and J ends lost 0 bases and 6 bases respectively, with 6 bases between them. The germline V gene encodes CDR1 SGHAT and CDR2 FQNNGV. The CDR3 length is 13 residues. In DNA, the CDR3 is TGTGCCAGCAGCTTAGATTGGGGTCAGCCCCAGCATTTT. Translation gives CASSLDWGQPQHF.

The chain is built from TRBV9 and TRBJ2-3; D ambiguous. Germline-derived CDR1 and CDR2 are SGDLS and YYNGEE. The CDR3 runs to 15 residues. Trimming took 1 base from V and 0 from J, leaving 9 bases between them. CDR3 sequence (DNA): TGTGCCAGCAGCGTAACGAGGATGAGCACAGATACGCAGTATTTT. Residues: CASSVTRMSTDTQYF.

This chain links TRBV11-2 with TRBJ1-1, with a weak D call TRBD1 (6 bases). Germline CDR1 reads SGHAT; CDR2 reads FQNNGV. The CDR3 length is 15 residues. V gave up 5 bases and J gave up 0 bases, with 13 bases separating them. CDR3 residues: CASSPRGGMNTEAFF. For the CDR3, the DNA is TGTGCCAGCAGCCCTAGGGGGGGTATGAACACTGAAGCTTTCTTT.

This chain joins TRBV10-3 and TRBJ2-7; D is ambiguous. This CDR3 region has 13 residues. Germline loops: CDR1 ENHRY, CDR2 SYGVKD. The ends were cut back, 5 bases at V and 2 bases at J, with 10 bases in the middle. This CDR3 is CAISLDGTYEQYF. The CDR3, as DNA: TGTGCCATCAGTTTGGACGGCACCTACGAGCAGTACTTC.

In this sample, this clone turned up once. The chain joins TRBV28 to TRBJ2-7; 11 bases map to TRBD2. This CDR3 is built from 15 residues. J was trimmed by 1 base and V by 5 bases; bases with no gene match: 4. Germline loops: CDR1 MDHEN, CDR2 SYDVKM. CDR3 nucleotide sequence: TGTGCCAGCAGTCCCGGGACTAGCGGATCCTACGAGCAGTACTTC. It yields the protein CASSPGTSGSYEQYF.

This chain connects TRBV5-4 to TRBJ2-5; TRBD2 might be the D (6 bases). The CDR3 totals 13 residues. V was shortened by 0 bases and J by 3 bases, with 6 bases between the two germline ends. The germline V gene has CDR1 SGHNT and CDR2 YYREEE (reference sequence). Here the CDR3 reads CASSLGGEETQYF. The CDR3 bases are TGTGCCAGCAGCTTGGGCGGGGAAGAGACCCAGTACTTC.

The chain couples TRBV18 to TRBJ1-1, with D possibly being TRBD1 (6 bases). CDR1 is KGHSH, CDR2 LQKENI, per germline. This CDR3 spans 13 amino acids. Trimming left V 2 bases short and J 4 bases short, with 8 bases between. The CDR3 protein is CASSPTGATEAFF. The CDR3 DNA is TGTGCCAGCTCACCAACGGGGGCCACTGAAGCTTTCTTT. Full variable domain (missing parts from reference TRBV18 and TRBJ1-1): NAGVMQNPRHLVRRRGQEARLRCSPMKGHSHVYWYRQLPEEGLKFMVYLQKENIIDESGMPKERFSAEFPKEGPSILRIQQVVRGDSAAYFCASSPTGATEAFFGQGTRLTVV.

V is TRBV6-5 and J is TRBJ1-2; D uncertain. V lost 4 bases to trimming and J lost 0 bases, with 9 bases between them. The CDR3 has 14 residues. Germline values: CDR1 MNHEY, CDR2 SVGAGI. The CDR3 region is CASSSDPTNYGYTF. Here the CDR3 DNA reads TGTGCCAGCAGTTCCGACCCAACTAACTATGGCTACACCTTC.

The chain has TRBV11-2 and TRBJ2-7, with D unclear. The CDR3 covers 10 residues. Trimming took 4 bases from V and 2 from J, leaving 0 bases between them. The germline CDR1 and CDR2 sequences are SGHAT and FQNNGV. This chain's CDR3 is CASSSYEQYF. In DNA form, the CDR3 reads TGTGCCAGCAGCTCCTACGAGCAGTACTTC.

In its sample, this clone was seen a few times. V usage is TRBV15 and J usage is TRBJ2-1; 7 bases map to TRBD2. CDR3 length: 17 amino acids. Germline V lookup: CDR1 LNHNV, CDR2 YYDKDF (reference sequence). The V segment lost 5 bases and the J segment 5 bases; nucleotides outside the gene matches: 15. The CDR3 loop reads CATSPHEWEGINNEQFF. The CDR3 DNA follows: TGTGCCACCAGCCCTCACGAGTGGGAGGGCATTAACAATGAGCAGTTCTTC.

This clone came up a few times. J is TRBJ1-2 and V is TRBV5-1, with D possibly TRBD1 on 6 matching bases. V shed 5 bases and J shed 4 bases, with 18 bases lying between them. Germline-derived CDR1 and CDR2 are SGHRS and YFSETQ. The CDR3 has 15 amino acids. The CDR3 is CASRGGDSIRYGYTF. CDR3 DNA sequence: TGCGCCAGCAGAGGGGGAGACAGTATCCGCTATGGCTACACCTTC. The full variable domain, with the rest looked up from reference TRBV5-1 and TRBJ1-2, is KAGVTQTPRYLIKTRGQQVTLSCSPISGHRSVSWYQQTPGQGLQFLFEYFSETQRNKGNFPGRFSGRQFSNSRSEMNVSTLELGDSALYLCASRGGDSIRYGYTFGSGTRLTVV.

This clone has only a few counts. The chain carries TRBV13 and TRBJ2-7; 7 bases agree with TRBD1. V lost 3 bases to trimming and J lost 3 bases; unmatched junction nucleotides: 5. CDR3 length: 14 residues. Per germline, CDR1 PRHDT and CDR2 FYEKMQ (reference sequence). For the CDR3, the DNA is TGTGCCAGCAGCTTCCGACAGGGCCTCTACGAGCAGTACTTC. It translates to CASSFRQGLYEQYF.

The chain recombines TRBV28 with TRBJ2-1, with TRBD2 matching 9 bases. This CDR3 comprises 15 residues. V lost 8 bases, J lost 6 bases, and 11 bases stayed unmatched. Germline CDR1 and CDR2: MDHEN and SYDVKM. The CDR3 here is CASPPSGAGGNEQFF. CDR3 coding DNA: TGTGCCAGCCCCCCTTCCGGAGCGGGAGGCAATGAGCAGTTCTTC.

The chain's CDR3 is CASSVAGGINEKLFF. The CDR3, as DNA: TGTGCCAGCAGCGTAGCCGGGGGTATTAATGAAAAACTGTTTTTT. The rearrangement uses TRBV9 and TRBJ1-4; D may be TRBD1 (5 bases). The CDR3 consists of 15 residues. V gave up 0 bases and J gave up 4 bases, with 10 bases separating them. Germline lookup yields CDR1 SGDLS and CDR2 YYNGEE.

This clone was observed a handful of times. This chain uses TRBV27 with TRBJ2-2; D gene ambiguous. Looked up from germline, CDR1 is MNHEY and CDR2 is SMNVEV (reference sequence). The germline V and J ends were trimmed by 6 bases and 7 bases, with 6 bases remaining between them. This CDR3 contains 11 residues. This CDR3 reads CASRKNGELFF. The CDR3 DNA sequence: TGTGCCAGCAGGAAAAACGGGGAGCTGTTTTTT.

In this sample, this clone is medium-sized. The rearrangement uses TRBV4-1 and TRBJ2-5; D is unresolved. This CDR3 has 17 residues. Germline CDR1 reads MGHRA; CDR2 reads YSYEKL. Trimming removed 0 bases from V and 2 bases from J, with 16 bases in between. The CDR3 bases are TGCGCCAGCAGCCAAGATGTCCGGGCAGGCGGTCAAGAGACCCAGTACTTC. This sequence encodes CASSQDVRAGGQETQYF.

The chain links TRBV27 to TRBJ2-1, with no clear D. Germline CDR1 reads MNHEY; CDR2 reads SMNVEV (reference sequence). The CDR3 has 13 amino acids. Trimming removed 2 bases at V and 6 bases at J, with 8 bases between. In DNA form, the CDR3 reads TGTGCCAGCAGTTTAATCTTTGGCAATGAGCAGTTCTTC. Its translation: CASSLIFGNEQFF.

The V call is TRBV23-1, the J call TRBJ1-4; D is undetermined. Being an ORF, TRBV23-1 has a function that is uncertain. This CDR3 contains 16 residues. The V gene lost 4 bases and the J gene lost 3 bases, with 15 bases spanning the gap. CDR3: CASSPPPRRPNEKLFF. The DNA of the CDR3 is TGCGCCAGCAGTCCGCCTCCCAGACGGCCTAATGAAAAACTGTTTTTT.